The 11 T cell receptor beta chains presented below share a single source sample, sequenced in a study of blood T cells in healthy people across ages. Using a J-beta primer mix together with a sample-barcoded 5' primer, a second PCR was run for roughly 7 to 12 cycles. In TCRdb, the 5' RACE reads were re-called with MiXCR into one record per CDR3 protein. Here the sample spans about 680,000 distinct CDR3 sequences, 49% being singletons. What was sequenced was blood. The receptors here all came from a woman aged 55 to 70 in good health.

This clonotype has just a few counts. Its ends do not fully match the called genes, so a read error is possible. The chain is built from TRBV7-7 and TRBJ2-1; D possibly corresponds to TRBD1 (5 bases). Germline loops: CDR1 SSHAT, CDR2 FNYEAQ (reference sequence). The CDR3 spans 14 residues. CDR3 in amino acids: CASSLRGLGDEQFF. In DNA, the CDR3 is TGTGCTAGCAGCTTAAGGGGTTTGGGCGATGAGCAGTTCTTC. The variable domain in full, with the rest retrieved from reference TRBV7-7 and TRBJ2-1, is GAGVSQSPRYKVTKRGQDVTLRCDPISSHATLYWYQQALGQGPEFLTYFNYEAQPDKSGLPSDRFSAERPEGSISTLTIQRTEQRDSAMYRCASSLRGLGDEQFFGPGTRLTVL.

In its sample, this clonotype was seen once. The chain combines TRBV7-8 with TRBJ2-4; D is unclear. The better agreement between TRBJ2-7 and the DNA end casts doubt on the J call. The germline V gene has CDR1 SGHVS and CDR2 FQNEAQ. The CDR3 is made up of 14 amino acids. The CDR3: CASSLGSRIYEQYF. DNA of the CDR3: TGTGCCAGCAGCTTAGGCTCCAGGATTTACGAGCAGTACTTC.

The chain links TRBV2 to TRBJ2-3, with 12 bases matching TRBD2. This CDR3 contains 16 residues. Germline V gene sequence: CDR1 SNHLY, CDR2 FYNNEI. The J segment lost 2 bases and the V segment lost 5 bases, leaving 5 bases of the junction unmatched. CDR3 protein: CASSRLAGDPTDTQYF. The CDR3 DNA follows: TGTGCCAGCAGTAGACTAGCGGGAGATCCCACAGATACGCAGTATTTT. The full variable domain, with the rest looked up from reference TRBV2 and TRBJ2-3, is EPEVTQTPSHQVTQMGQEVILRCVPISNHLYFYWYRQILGQKVEFLVSFYNNEISEKSEIFDDQFSVERPDGSNFTLKIRSTKLEDSAMYFCASSRLAGDPTDTQYFGPGTRLTVL.

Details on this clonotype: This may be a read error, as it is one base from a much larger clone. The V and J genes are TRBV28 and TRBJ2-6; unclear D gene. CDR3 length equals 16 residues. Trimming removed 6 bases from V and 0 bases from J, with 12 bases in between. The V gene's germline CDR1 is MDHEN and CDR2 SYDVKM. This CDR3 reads CASRNGKHSGANVLTF. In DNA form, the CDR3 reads TGTGCCAGCAGGAACGGCAAACACTCTGGGGCCAACGTCCTGACTTTC.

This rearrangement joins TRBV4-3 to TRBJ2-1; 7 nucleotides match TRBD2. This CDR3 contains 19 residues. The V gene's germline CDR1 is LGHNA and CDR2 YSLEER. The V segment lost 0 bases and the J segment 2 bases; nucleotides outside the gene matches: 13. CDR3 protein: CASSQDRAGDRRAYNEQFF. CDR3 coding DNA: TGCGCCAGCAGCCAAGATAGGGCGGGAGACCGGCGGGCCTACAATGAGCAGTTCTTC.

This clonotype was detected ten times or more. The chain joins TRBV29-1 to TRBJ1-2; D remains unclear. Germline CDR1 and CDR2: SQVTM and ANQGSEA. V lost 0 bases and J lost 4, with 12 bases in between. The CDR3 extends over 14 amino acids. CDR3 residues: CSVEEDEGIYGYTF. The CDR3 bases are TGCAGCGTTGAAGAAGATGAAGGGATCTATGGCTACACCTTC.

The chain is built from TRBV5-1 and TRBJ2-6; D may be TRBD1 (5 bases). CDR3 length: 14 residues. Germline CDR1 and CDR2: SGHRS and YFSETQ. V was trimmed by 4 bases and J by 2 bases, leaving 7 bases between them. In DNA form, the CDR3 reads TGCGCCAGCAGCGGCAGGGCTGGGGCCAACGTCCTGACTTTC. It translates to CASSGRAGANVLTF.

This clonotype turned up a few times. This CDR3 is CASSRDKAGYEQYF. Written as DNA, the CDR3 is TGTGCCAGCAGCCGGGACAAGGCAGGCTACGAGCAGTACTTC. The chain combines TRBV6-6 with TRBJ2-7; D might be TRBD1 (6 bases). V lost 6 bases and J 3 bases, leaving 15 bases between the germline ends. Per the germline V gene, CDR1 is MNHNY and CDR2 is SVGAGI (reference sequence). The CDR3 length is 14 residues.

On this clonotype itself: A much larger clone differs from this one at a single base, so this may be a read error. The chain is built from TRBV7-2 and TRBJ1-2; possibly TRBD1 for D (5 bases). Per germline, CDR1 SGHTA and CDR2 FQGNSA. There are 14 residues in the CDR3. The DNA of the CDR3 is TGTGCCAGCAGCCGAGCGGGGACGGAGTATGGCTGCACCTTC. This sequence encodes CASSRAGTEYGCTF.

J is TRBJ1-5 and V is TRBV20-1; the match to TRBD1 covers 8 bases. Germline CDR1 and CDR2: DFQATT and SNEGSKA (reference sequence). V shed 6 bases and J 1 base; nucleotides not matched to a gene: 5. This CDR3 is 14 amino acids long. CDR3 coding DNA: TGCAGTGCAAGGACAGGGTTCAGCAATCAGCCCCAGCATTTT. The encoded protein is CSARTGFSNQPQHF.

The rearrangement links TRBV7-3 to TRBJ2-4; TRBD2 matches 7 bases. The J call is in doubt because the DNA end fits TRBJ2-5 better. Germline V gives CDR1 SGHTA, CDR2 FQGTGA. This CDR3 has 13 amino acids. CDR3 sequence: CASSQIAGETQYF. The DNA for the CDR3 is TGTGCCAGCAGCCAAATAGCGGGAGAGACCCAGTACTTC.